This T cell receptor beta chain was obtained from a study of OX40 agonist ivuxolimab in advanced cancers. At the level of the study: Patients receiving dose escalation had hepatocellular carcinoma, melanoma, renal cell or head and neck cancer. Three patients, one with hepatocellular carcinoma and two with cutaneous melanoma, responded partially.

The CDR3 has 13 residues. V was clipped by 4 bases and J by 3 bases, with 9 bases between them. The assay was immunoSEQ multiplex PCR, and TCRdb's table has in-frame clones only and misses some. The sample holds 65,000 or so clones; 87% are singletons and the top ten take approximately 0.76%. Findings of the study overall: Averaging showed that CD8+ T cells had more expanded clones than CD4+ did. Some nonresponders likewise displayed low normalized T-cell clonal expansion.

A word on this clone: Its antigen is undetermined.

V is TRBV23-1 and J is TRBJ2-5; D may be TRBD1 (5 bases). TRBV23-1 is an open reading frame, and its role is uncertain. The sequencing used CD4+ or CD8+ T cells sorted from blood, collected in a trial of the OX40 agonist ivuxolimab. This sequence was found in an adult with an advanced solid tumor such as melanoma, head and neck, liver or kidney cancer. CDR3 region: CASSPQVEETQYF. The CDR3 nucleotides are TGCGCCAGCAGTCCACAGGTTGAAGAGACCCAGTACTTC.